The clone carrying this T cell receptor (beta chain) came up once. This sample was included in a study of T-cell memory formation after mild COVID-19. Each CDR3 protein is one row after TCRdb ran MiXCR on the 5' RACE reads. Seen here are about 560,000 distinct CDR3 sequences, about a fifth observed once, and the top ten hold under 8.5%. This CDR3 is built from 14 residues. Germline V CDR1 and CDR2: LNHNV, YYDKDF (reference sequence). V lost 4 bases to trimming and J lost 0 bases, with 9 bases between them. The sequencing sample was made of PBMCs or a T cell subset sorted from them (not recorded which). V usage is TRBV15 and J usage is TRBJ1-1; D is unresolved. The source is an adult woman who had mild COVID-19 (a few samples of this study predate the infection). Cell type and time point are not known. The CDR3 region is CATSTRRLNTEAFF. Here the CDR3 DNA reads TGTGCCACCAGCACACGGAGACTGAACACTGAAGCTTTCTTT. Variable domain in full (rest from reference TRBV15 and TRBJ1-1): DAMVIQNPRYQVTQFGKPVTLSCSQTLNHNVMYWYQQKSSQAPKLLFHYYDKDFNNEADTPDNFQSRRPNTSFCFLDIRSPGLGDTAMYLCATSTRRLNTEAFFGQGTRLTVV.